This T cell receptor (beta chain) was identified during a study of T cell responses to AZD1222 COVID-19 vaccine. Overall study results and limits: Clonal diversity may have been underestimated, and the donors were mostly white British, with more females than males. Reports say nearly half of spike-specific TCRs go after unmutated variant regions. AZD1222 recipients seropositive at baseline numbered only six. CD4 TCRs associated with vaccination spanned spike, dominating at 160-218 and 743-854.

The repertoire was sequenced with immunoSEQ multiplex PCR; TCRdb's copy has only in-frame clones and lacks some. Among 250,000 to 300,000 clones listed, almost 95% were seen once. A note on this clone: Its target is unknown.

The material was peripheral blood, obtained 28 days after the second AZD1222 dose. The sequence was collected from an adult who received the AZD1222 COVID-19 vaccine.

In nucleotides, the CDR3 is TGTGCCAGTAGTATAATCCACCAGAGGAATAGCTACAATGAGCAGTTCTTC. Its protein product is CASSIIHQRNSYNEQFF. This chain links TRBV19 with TRBJ2-1; no clear D. Germline V CDR1 and CDR2: LNHDA, SQIVND (reference sequence). The CDR3 contains 17 residues. Trimming shortened V by 2 bases and J by 3 bases, and 17 bases separated the two germline ends.